The T cell receptor beta chain under discussion was sequenced for a study of cytomegalovirus exposure and HLA in healthy donors. The study ran its PCR with 60 Vbeta and 13 Jbeta primers. Using immunoSEQ multiplex PCR, the repertoire was profiled, and TCRdb retains in-frame clones only, with some absent. This sample has around 110,000 clones, with just over 70% found just once. A note on this clone: Antigen: not known.

General observations from the study: In a later analysis, DRB1 alleles had the most associated TCRs; HLA-C alleles the fewest. One variant, a missense change in DCLRE1C, was linked in a later analysis to TCR beta V- and J-gene trimming.

The material sequenced was PBMCs. The origin of this receptor is a boy between 10 and 17 years old in good health and CMV-seronegative.

CDR3: CASSVGIADPYEQYF. The CDR3 region has the DNA TGTGCCAGCAGCGTAGGAATAGCGGATCCCTACGAGCAGTACTTC. V gene TRBV9 combines with J gene TRBJ2-7, with D tentatively TRBD2 (6 bases). V was pared by 0 bases and J by 2 bases, with 12 bases between. Germline V gene data show CDR1 as SGDLS and CDR2 as YYNGEE. The CDR3 is made up of 15 amino acids.